This passage covers 10 T cell receptor beta chains from one sample sequenced in a study of cytomegalovirus exposure and HLA in healthy donors. PCR used 60 Vbeta primers and 13 Jbeta primers. Profiling relied on immunoSEQ multiplex PCR, and the TCRdb table lists in-frame clones only, not all of them. The sample yields some 130,000 clones, nearly 65% seen once. Sequenced: PBMCs. These receptors originate from a man aged 35-49 years in good health and CMV-seropositive.

The chain combines TRBV11-1 with TRBJ2-7; 7 nucleotides align to TRBD2. The J segment lost 5 bases and the V segment lost 3 bases, leaving 7 bases of the junction unmatched. Germline V gives CDR1 SGHAT, CDR2 FQDESV (reference sequence). The CDR3 runs to 14 residues. CDR3 bases: TGTGCCAGCAGCTTCGGGGGGTACGTGGACGAGCAGTACTTC. As protein: CASSFGGYVDEQYF.

The genes are TRBV30 and TRBJ1-5; D may be TRBD1 (5 bases). Deletions cut 3 bases from V and 7 bases from J, with 13 bases between. The CDR3 has 13 amino acids. Germline lookup yields CDR1 GTSNPN and CDR2 SVGIG (reference sequence). Written as DNA, the CDR3 is TGTGCCTGGAGCATCGGGGGGGACCAGCCCCAGCATTTT. Translating it yields CAWSIGGDQPQHF.

This clone occurred a few times. This sequence joins TRBV10-1 and TRBJ2-3; TRBD2 matches 13 bases. The CDR3 is 15 amino acids. In germline, CDR1 is WNHNN, CDR2 SYGVQD (reference sequence). The trim removed 8 bases at V and 7 bases at J, leaving 9 bases unmatched. CDR3 in amino acids: CASCPGTSGTNTQYF. The CDR3 coding sequence is TGCGCCAGCTGCCCCGGGACTAGCGGGACCAATACGCAGTATTTT.

The chain recombines TRBV27 with TRBJ2-2, with D perhaps TRBD1 (6 bases). V lost 7 bases, J lost 2 bases, and 8 bases lay in between. Germline CDR1 reads MNHEY; CDR2 reads SMNVEV (reference sequence). The CDR3 contains 13 residues. Here the CDR3 reads CASMGHNTGELFF. CDR3 DNA sequence: TGTGCCAGCATGGGACACAACACCGGGGAGCTGTTTTTT.

This clone was found a few times. The rearrangement joins TRBV29-1 to TRBJ1-1, with D possibly TRBD1 on 6 matching bases. CDR3 size: 13 residues. V was pared by 7 bases and J by 1 base, with 13 bases between. CDR1 SQVTM and CDR2 ANQGSEA come from the germline V gene. CDR3 sequence reads: CSAPGQTNTEAFF. The CDR3 DNA reads TGCAGCGCTCCGGGACAAACGAACACTGAAGCTTTCTTT.

The chain employs TRBV4-3 and TRBJ1-5, with D possibly matching TRBD1 (5 bases). The V and J ends lost 0 bases and 4 bases respectively, with 13 bases between them. Germline CDR1 reads LGHNA; CDR2 reads YSLEER. The length of the CDR3 is 16 residues. The CDR3 DNA sequence: TGCGCCAGCAGCCAAGATTACAGGCAGCTAAATCAGCCCCAGCATTTT. Its translation: CASSQDYRQLNQPQHF.

The chain is built from TRBV11-2 and TRBJ2-3, with 7 bases lining up with TRBD2. From germline, CDR1 is SGHAT and CDR2 FQNNGV. V was pared by 2 bases and J by 5 bases, with 10 bases of the junction left unmatched. CDR3 length equals 16 residues. The CDR3 reads CASSLYLGLPLDTQYF. The CDR3 DNA sequence: TGTGCCAGCAGCTTATATCTGGGACTACCACTAGATACGCAGTATTTT.

The rearrangement links TRBV9 to TRBJ2-7; the D gene is possibly TRBD1 (8 bases). The CDR3 has 12 residues. Germline CDR1 reads SGDLS; CDR2 reads YYNGEE. The V end lost 3 bases, the J end lost 9 bases, and 13 bases lay between the germline ends. The DNA of the CDR3 is TGTGCCAGCAGCGACAGGGGGGGAGGGCAGTACTTC. It encodes CASSDRGGGQYF.

V usage is TRBV4-2 and J usage is TRBJ2-5; TRBD2 agrees at 8 bases. With 4 bases clipped from V and 2 bases from J, the junction kept 9 bases outside the gene matches. CDR1 and CDR2 (germline): LGHNA, YNFKEQ. There are 16 residues in the CDR3. The CDR3: CASSRLASGPQETQYF. The CDR3 DNA reads as TGTGCCAGCAGCCGATTGGCTAGCGGGCCACAAGAGACCCAGTACTTC.

The chain uses TRBV7-3 and TRBJ2-5; 7 bases fit TRBD1. The CDR3 length is 15 residues. J gave up 4 bases and V 5 bases, and 10 bases lay outside the gene matches. Germline V lookup: CDR1 SGHTA, CDR2 FQGTGA. The CDR3 nucleotides read TGTGCCAGCAGCCCAAATCAGCCAGGGGGAGAGACCCAGTACTTC. This translates into CASSPNQPGGETQYF.